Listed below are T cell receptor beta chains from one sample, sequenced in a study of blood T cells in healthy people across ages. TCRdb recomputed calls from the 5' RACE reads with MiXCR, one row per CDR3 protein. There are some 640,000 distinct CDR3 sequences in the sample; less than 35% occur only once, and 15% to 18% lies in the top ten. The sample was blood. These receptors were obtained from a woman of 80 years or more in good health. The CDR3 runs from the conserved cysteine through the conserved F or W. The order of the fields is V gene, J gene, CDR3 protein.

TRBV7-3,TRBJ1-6,CASSLTRQGNSPLHF
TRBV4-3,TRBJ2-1,CASSQDFSSGSSYNEQFF
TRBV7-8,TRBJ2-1,CASSHSEGGPYNEQFF
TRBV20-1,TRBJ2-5,CSAREGRETQYF
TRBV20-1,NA,CSARRGKEGIQYF
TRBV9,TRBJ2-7,CASSPGQGQGEQYF
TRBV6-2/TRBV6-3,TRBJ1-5,CASSSRLTGTNQPQHF
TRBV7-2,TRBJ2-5,CASSVRGGTQYF
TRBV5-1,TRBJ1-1,CASTLDRVGTEAFF
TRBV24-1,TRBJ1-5,CATSDADRNQPQHF
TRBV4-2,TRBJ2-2,CASSQEVGTANTGELFF
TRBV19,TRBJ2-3,CASSIGRTRGTDTQYF
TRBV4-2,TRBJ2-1,CASSPARGVIDEQFF
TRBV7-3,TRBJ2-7,CASSLGRASFYEQYF
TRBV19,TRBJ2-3,CASSMRRGRRGNTQYF
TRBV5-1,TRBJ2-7,CASSLGDRVRAYEQYF
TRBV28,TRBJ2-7,CASSSPGRTGVSYEQYF
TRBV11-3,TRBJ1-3,CASSVDPGNTIYF
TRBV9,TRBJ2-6,CASSVLNGAGANVLTF
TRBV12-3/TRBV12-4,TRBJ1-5,CASSLGQAANQPQHF
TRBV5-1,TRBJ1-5,CASSPRTGGGQPQHF
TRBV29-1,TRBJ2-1,CSVLSGGAGYNEQFF
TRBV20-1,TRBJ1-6,CSARDPLRGSSYNSPLHF
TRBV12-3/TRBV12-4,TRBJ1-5,CASSFGRSGNQPQHF
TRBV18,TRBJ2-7,CASSPPVGGGSSYEQYF
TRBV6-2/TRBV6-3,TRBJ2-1,CASSIHQRRTLYNEQFF
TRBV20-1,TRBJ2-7,CSASSTTSSYEQYF